This TCR beta chain was profiled in a study of blood T cell repertoires in COVID-19. Study as a whole: Samples representing acute and convalescent COVID-19 were sourced from the United States, Italy and Spain. T cells, B-cell-depleted T cells, or PBMCs supplied cDNA or gDNA.

Two consecutive negative NP/OP PCR tests, clearance, or resolved symptoms defined Cohort 3 recovery. The CDR3 has 17 residues. Germline assignment: CDR1 SNHLY and CDR2 FYNNEI. The V and J ends lost 5 bases and 0 bases, in that order; junction bases with no gene match: 11. Authors' methods: The assay estimated nucleated cells by amplifying reference gene primers. Generated by immunoSEQ multiplex PCR, the TCRdb table keeps only in-frame clones and is missing some. That table is the source of V, J and clone size, and D and trimming were worked out from the DNA. The repertoire holds around 390,000 clones, with approximately 90% as singletons.

The specimen was PBMCs or T cells enriched from blood (not recorded which). The chain combines TRBV2 with TRBJ2-7; 9 bases line up with TRBD1. This receptor was taken from a woman aged 50 to 65 who had recovered from COVID-19. Written as DNA, the CDR3 is TGTGCCAGCAGTCGGGGGTCGGGACAGGGCCTCTCCTACGAGCAGTACTTC. Protein: CASSRGSGQGLSYEQYF.